This paragraph covers one T cell receptor beta chain sequence. Trimming removed 2 bases from V and 7 bases from J, with 0 bases in between. There are 11 residues in the CDR3. CDR1 and CDR2 from the germline V gene are LGHDT and YNNKEL (reference sequence). This sample was taken from a study of T cell responses to AZD1222 COVID-19 vaccine. The assay was immunoSEQ multiplex PCR, and TCRdb's table has in-frame clones only and misses some. The sample lists some 48,000 clones; around 86% were seen once. The J gene is TRBJ1-6, the V gene TRBV3-1 (or the pseudogene TRBV3-2), with D hard to call. The specimen comprised peripheral blood, sampled 28 days after the second AZD1222 dose. The source is an adult who received the AZD1222 COVID-19 vaccine. The CDR3, as DNA: TGTGCCAGCAGCCAAAATTCACCCCTCCACTTT. It encodes CASSQNSPLHF.